This T cell receptor beta chain was obtained from a study of blood T cell repertoires in COVID-19 (dated by TCRdb to 2019 to 2021). General notes on the study: Collaborator samples came from the United States, Italy and Spain and covered acute and convalescent phases of COVID-19. The prospective study material was composed of cDNA or gDNA derived from T cells, B-cell-depleted T cells, or PBMCs. Subjects who had been exposed to COVID-19, were actively infected with it, or had recovered from it provided the deeply sampled blood TCRbeta repertoires that made up the dataset. The repertoires were made available in a free public database intended to serve as a resource for research on the immune response to SARS-CoV-2. Samples were obtained from the ongoing ImmuneRACE study (first 160 participants) and from roughly 1,300 subjects provided by 6 global collaborators. A de-identified subject ID, COVID-19 status, age in years and sex were almost always included in the sample metadata. HLA class I and class II types, where available, came from metadata supplied by the sample provider rather than from assay-based typing. Here is what the overall study found, with its caveats: Clinical and demographic metadata were provided uncurated, with the amount varying by source and participant.

TCRbeta CDR3 regions were amplified from genomic DNA using the immunoSEQ Assay, a bias-controlled multiplex PCR. The original pipeline was this. The number of nucleated cells in each sample was estimated by amplification of reference gene primers within the assay. To quantify the absolute abundance of each unique TCRbeta CDR3 rearrangement, sequence reads were collapsed and filtered. For each sample, productive Simpson clonality was calculated as the square root of Simpson's diversity index over productive rearrangements. Sourced from immuneACCESS, this table was stored by TCRdb with only in-frame sequences that have V and J called. A share of the clones is absent; for the studies checked, an unresolved V gene accounts for under half, and the remainder has no known explanation. V and J calls and clone size are as listed in that table; D and trimming were resolved from the DNA. In all, the sample holds some 290,000 clones, and 86% of those were seen once. The ten largest clones capture less than 4% of the sample.

The CDR3 measures 16 amino acids from cysteine to phenylalanine. Kept here is only the CDR3 DNA, which spans 48 bases and is read in frame from base 1. Unmatched junction bases come to 16, with V trimmed by 5 bases and J by 7 bases. Via the germline V gene (reference sequence), CDR1 is SEHNR and CDR2 FQNEAQ. Whole blood was collected in K2EDTA tubes by collaborating institutions according to the institutions' own protocols. Collaborator samples were shipped for TCRbeta analysis as frozen whole blood, isolated PBMCs, or DNA extracted from either sample type. On this clone: Its antigen remains unidentified. Per-nucleotide qualities are absent, and no much larger clonotype sits a single base away.

Sequenced sample: peripheral blood. The chain joins TRBV7-9 to TRBJ1-1, with 7 bases aligning to TRBD1. This TCR was sampled from a man between 18 and 29 years old with active or convalescent COVID-19. The CDR3 corresponds to CASSADRVELANEAFF. The nucleotide sequence is TGTGCCAGCAGCGCCGACAGGGTTGAACTGGCAAATGAAGCTTTCTTT. Outside the CDR3, residues come from the reference TRBV7-9 and TRBJ1-1 proteins, so the full variable domain is: DTGVSQNPRHKITKRGQNVTFRCDPISEHNRLYWYRQTLGQGPEFLTYFQNEAQLEKSRLLSDRFSAERPKGSFSTLEIQRTEQGDSAMYLCASSADRVELANEAFFGQGTRLTVV.